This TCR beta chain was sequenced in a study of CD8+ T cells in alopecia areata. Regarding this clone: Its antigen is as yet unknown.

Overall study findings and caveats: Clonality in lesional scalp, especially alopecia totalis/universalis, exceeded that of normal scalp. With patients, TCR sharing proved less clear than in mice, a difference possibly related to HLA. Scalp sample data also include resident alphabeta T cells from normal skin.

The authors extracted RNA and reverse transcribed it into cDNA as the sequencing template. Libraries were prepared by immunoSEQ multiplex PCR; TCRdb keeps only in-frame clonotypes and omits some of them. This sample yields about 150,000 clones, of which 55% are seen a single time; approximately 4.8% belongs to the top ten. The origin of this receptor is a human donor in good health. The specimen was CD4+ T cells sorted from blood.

The CDR3 coding sequence is TGCGCCAGCAGCCAAGATACCGGGACAGGGGGCTCTGGAAACACCATATATTTT. Its protein is CASSQDTGTGGSGNTIYF. The chain recombines TRBV4-1 with TRBJ1-3, with 11 bases fitting TRBD1. Germline V lookup: CDR1 MGHRA, CDR2 YSYEKL. The junction had 4 bases not matched to a gene; V was cut back by 0 bases and J by 0 bases. The CDR3 length is 18 residues.